Each of the 28 T cell receptor beta chains below was sequenced from the same sample in a study of Ad26.COV2.S vaccination and SARS-CoV-2 variants (dated by TCRdb to the early 2020s). The time point label, read with the paper, signifies: individuals recovered from natural SARS-CoV-2 infection. The protocol used for the library was the immunoSEQ multiplex PCR assay. Sourced from immuneACCESS, this table was stored by TCRdb with only in-frame sequences that have V and J called. A share of the clones is absent; for the studies checked, an unresolved V gene accounts for under half, and the remainder has no known explanation. The sample table lists roughly 100,000 clones, around 81% of them with a count of one. Together, the top ten hold roughly 17% of the sample. The sequences come from peripheral blood, collected after recovery from COVID-19. Receptor source: a human donor who had recovered from COVID-19.

On this clone itself: The junction shows a germline mismatch at one end, possibly a read error. The rearrangement uses TRBV7-9 and TRBJ2-3; 10 nucleotides match TRBD2. Germline V gene lookup returns CDR1 SEHNR and CDR2 FQNEAQ (reference sequence). CDR3 size: 15 residues. The CDR3 is CASNPSSASGGFIYF. Written as DNA, the CDR3 is TGTGCCAGCAACCCCAGTTCGGCTAGCGGGGGCTTTATTTACTTT.

The chain couples TRBV6-5 to TRBJ2-1, with D perhaps TRBD1 or TRBD2 (5 bases each). CDR1 and CDR2 (germline): MNHEY, SVGAGI. This CDR3 contains 15 residues. Trimming removed 6 bases at V and 0 bases at J, with 12 bases between. In nucleotides, the CDR3 is TGTGCCAGCAGCGTGGGGGAGAGCTCCTACAATGAGCAGTTCTTC. The encoded protein is CASSVGESSYNEQFF.

This chain connects TRBV7-2 to TRBJ2-3; 9 bases match TRBD1. The V gene end was trimmed by 4 bases and the J gene end by 2 bases; junction bases not matched to a gene: 4. The CDR3 runs 15 residues. The V gene's germline CDR1 is SGHTA and CDR2 FQGNSA. Here the CDR3 reads CASSSGTGYTDTQYF. In DNA form, the CDR3 reads TGTGCCAGCAGCTCCGGGACAGGGTACACAGATACGCAGTATTTT. The variable domain in full, with the rest retrieved from reference TRBV7-2 and TRBJ2-3, is GAGVSQSPSNKVTEKGKDVELRCDPISGHTALYWYRQSLGQGLEFLIYFQGNSAPDKSGLPSDRFSAERTGGSVSTLTIQRTQQEDSAVYLCASSSGTGYTDTQYFGPGTRLTVL.

This clone was seen a single time. V gene TRBV11-3 combines with J gene TRBJ2-1; maybe TRBD2 (7 bases). The CDR3 has 14 amino acids. Germline V gene data show CDR1 as SGHNT and CDR2 as YENEEA. V was shortened by 5 bases and J by 0 bases, with 8 bases between the two germline ends. CDR3 coding DNA: TGTGCCAGCAGCGGGGGGGCCTCCTACAATGAGCAGTTCTTC. Encoded protein: CASSGGASYNEQFF.

The chain links TRBV2 to TRBJ2-7, with 7 bases fitting TRBD1. Unmatched junction bases numbered 6, after V lost 8 bases and J lost 5 bases. In germline, CDR1 is SNHLY, CDR2 FYNNEI. CDR3 size: 12 residues. CDR3: CASAQGTHEQYF. The DNA of the CDR3 is TGTGCCAGCGCACAGGGGACCCACGAGCAGTACTTC.

This chain connects TRBV12-3 or TRBV12-4 to TRBJ1-3; D is undetermined. There are 13 residues in the CDR3. V gave up 0 bases and J gave up 7 bases, with 7 bases separating them. For the CDR3, the DNA is TGTGCCAGCAGTTTAGCCGGGCGCAACACCATATATTTT. It yields the protein CASSLAGRNTIYF.

The V gene is TRBV12-3 or TRBV12-4, the J gene TRBJ1-1; D remains unclear. Trimming cost V 3 bases and J 5 bases, with 10 bases left between them. This CDR3 has 13 residues. CDR3 bases: TGTGCCAGCAGTTTTCGGGTGCGAACTGAAGCTTTCTTT. The encoded protein is CASSFRVRTEAFF.

The CDR3, as DNA: TGTGCCAGCAGCCCAGGACAGGTTCGGGGCAATGAGCAGTTCTTC. Translated: CASSPGQVRGNEQFF. The chain links TRBV5-4 to TRBJ2-1; 7 bases are a match to TRBD1. The CDR3 sequence is 15 residues long. The junction had 10 bases not matched to a gene; V was cut back by 4 bases and J by 6 bases. Per germline, CDR1 SGHNT and CDR2 YYREEE (reference sequence). Complete variable domain (other parts from reference TRBV5-4 and TRBJ2-1): ETGVTQSPTHLIKTRGQQVTLRCSSQSGHNTVSWYQQALGQGPQFIFQYYREEENGRGNFPPRFSGLQFPNYSSELNVNALELDDSALYLCASSPGQVRGNEQFFGPGTRLTVL.

The gene calls are TRBV5-3 and TRBJ1-3; D is unresolved. TRBV5-3 is placed among ORFs of uncertain function. The CDR3 runs to 15 residues. V lost 4 bases and J 3 bases, leaving 14 bases between the germline ends. CDR3 sequence (DNA): TGTGCCAGAAGCCCTCAATGTCGATGTGGAAACACCATATATTTT. Protein product: CARSPQCRCGNTIYF.

CDR3 sequence: CAGGTQDSNQPQHF. As DNA, the CDR3 is TGTGCCGGGGGGACACAAGATAGCAATCAGCCCCAGCATTTT. The genes are TRBV19 and TRBJ1-5; the D gene is possibly TRBD1 (6 bases). V shed 11 bases and J shed 0 bases, with 14 bases lying between them. The CDR3 extends over 14 amino acids. Looked up from germline, CDR1 is LNHDA and CDR2 is SQIVND (reference sequence).

This rearrangement joins TRBV6-5 to TRBJ2-5; D possibly matches TRBD1 or TRBD2 (5 bases each). With 7 bases removed from V and 5 bases from J, the gap between germline ends came to 17 bases. CDR3 length: 14 residues. Germline assignment: CDR1 MNHEY and CDR2 SVGAGI. The chain's CDR3 is CASNTGTQRETQYF. The CDR3 nucleotides read TGTGCCAGCAATACCGGGACGCAGAGGGAGACCCAGTACTTC.

This chain joins TRBV3-1 (or the pseudogene TRBV3-2) and TRBJ1-1; D gene uncertain. The V gene's germline CDR1 is LGHDT and CDR2 YNNKEL (reference sequence). Trimming removed 7 bases at V and 4 bases at J, with 25 bases between. The CDR3 contains 17 residues. CDR3 loop: CASTSRYAGSIITEAFF. CDR3 DNA: TGTGCCAGCACCTCTCGATACGCGGGGTCAATTATCACTGAAGCTTTCTTT.

J is TRBJ1-3 and V is TRBV4-3, with TRBD1 matching 7 bases. Losses at the gene ends were 4 bases for V and 4 bases for J; bases not matched to a gene: 4. This CDR3 has 14 amino acids. Germline CDR1 LGHNA, CDR2 YSLEER. CDR3 in amino acids: CASSPNRGGNTIYF. DNA of the CDR3: TGCGCCAGCAGCCCCAACAGGGGAGGAAACACCATATATTTT.

This clone was seen only a few times. The V and J genes are TRBV7-2 and TRBJ2-7, with 8 bases fitting TRBD1. Trimming took 3 bases from V and 6 from J; bases not matched to a gene: 7. Germline loops: CDR1 SGHTA, CDR2 FQGNSA. The CDR3 loop spans 14 amino acids. CDR3 sequence: CASSFQGARGEQYF. CDR3 nucleotides: TGTGCCAGCAGCTTTCAGGGGGCGCGTGGCGAGCAGTACTTC.

About this clone itself: Within the sample, other DNA sequences also encode this same CDR3. This chain links TRBV10-1 with TRBJ1-2, with D unresolved. The CDR3 loop spans 13 amino acids. CDR1 and CDR2 from the germline V gene are WNHNN and SYGVQD (reference sequence). V was pared by 0 bases and J by 6 bases, with 8 bases between. The CDR3 DNA is TGCGCCAGCAGTGAGTCAAATGGGCATGGCTACACCTTC. It encodes CASSESNGHGYTF.

The chain links TRBV5-1 to TRBJ1-1; no definite D call. Trimming shortened V by 3 bases and J by 1 base, and 13 bases separated the two germline ends. This CDR3 comprises 15 residues. Germline V gene data show CDR1 as SGHRS and CDR2 as YFSETQ. This CDR3 reads CASSSSTYKNTEAFF. The CDR3 nucleotides are TGCGCCAGCAGCTCATCGACATACAAGAACACTGAAGCTTTCTTT.

This clone was found once. The chain combines TRBV5-4 with TRBJ2-3; D remains unclear. The germline V gene has CDR1 SGHNT and CDR2 YYREEE (reference sequence). The ends were cut back, 0 bases at V and 9 bases at J, with 14 bases in the middle. There are 14 residues in the CDR3. CDR3 in amino acids: CASSLGVTAGTQYF. CDR3 DNA: TGTGCCAGCAGCTTGGGGGTAACAGCTGGGACGCAGTATTTT.

This clone occurred once. CDR3 residues: CASSEGGGPEAFF. DNA for the CDR3: TGTGCCAGTAGTGAGGGGGGGGGTCCTGAAGCTTTCTTT. The rearrangement uses TRBV19 and TRBJ1-1, with D possibly being TRBD1 (6 bases). CDR3 length equals 13 residues. V gave up 5 bases and J gave up 6 bases, with 13 bases separating them. The germline V gene has CDR1 LNHDA and CDR2 SQIVND (reference sequence). Full variable domain (missing parts from reference TRBV19 and TRBJ1-1): DGGITQSPKYLFRKEGQNVTLSCEQNLNHDAMYWYRQDPGQGLRLIYYSQIVNDFQKGDIAEGYSVSREKKESFPLTVTSAQKNPTAFYLCASSEGGGPEAFFGQGTRLTVV.

For this clone: The sample has other DNA sequences that encode this CDR3 too. The CDR3 loop reads CASSQGYEQYF. CDR3 DNA: TGTGCCAGCAGCCAGGGATACGAGCAGTACTTC. The rearrangement uses TRBV14 and TRBJ2-7; D remains unclear. Trimming pared 3 bases from V and 4 bases from J, leaving 4 bases between. CDR3 length: 11 amino acids. CDR1 SGHDN and CDR2 FVKESK come from the germline V gene.

The chain recombines TRBV7-2 with TRBJ1-6; TRBD1 matches 8 bases. The CDR3 contains 15 residues. J lost 5 bases, V lost 6 bases, and 6 bases had no gene match. CDR1 and CDR2 from the germline V gene are SGHTA and FQGNSA. CDR3 protein: CASRGQGADNSPLHF. CDR3 coding DNA: TGTGCCAGCAGGGGGCAGGGGGCGGATAATTCACCCCTCCACTTT.

The chain joins TRBV28 to TRBJ2-2; TRBD1 matches 10 bases. The CDR3 covers 15 residues. CDR1 and CDR2 (germline): MDHEN, SYDVKM. The junction had 8 bases not matched to a gene; V was cut back by 6 bases and J by 7 bases. The CDR3 DNA is TGTGCCAGCAGGGGACAGGGGCGCTTTGTCGGGGAGCTGTTTTTT. Encoded protein: CASRGQGRFVGELFF.

The chain joins TRBV5-1 to TRBJ2-5; D gene ambiguous. This CDR3 spans 16 amino acids. Germline V lookup: CDR1 SGHRS, CDR2 YFSETQ. Trimming pared 1 base from V and 1 base from J, leaving 14 bases between. CDR3 nucleotides: TGCGCCAGCAGCTTGATGTTCCAAGGCCTCCAAGAGACCCAGTACTTC. This gives the protein CASSLMFQGLQETQYF.

Only one count was recorded for this clone. The V gene is TRBV7-9, the J gene TRBJ2-3; the match to TRBD2 covers 7 bases. Germline V CDR1 and CDR2: SEHNR, FQNEAQ (reference sequence). The CDR3 is 14 residues long. The trim removed 5 bases at V and 0 bases at J, leaving 2 bases unmatched. The CDR3 nucleotides read TGTGCCAGCAGCAATAGCGGGAGCACAGATACGCAGTATTTT. It is translated as CASSNSGSTDTQYF.

The J gene is TRBJ2-2, the V gene TRBV5-1; TRBD2 aligns across 11 bases. This CDR3 comprises 16 residues. V lost 1 base to trimming and J lost 6 bases; unmatched junction nucleotides: 5. The V gene's germline CDR1 is SGHRS and CDR2 YFSETQ. The CDR3 DNA follows: TGCGCCAGCAGCTTGAAGGCTAGCGGGGGGCCCGGGGAGCTGTTTTTT. Encoded protein: CASSLKASGGPGELFF.

In regard to this clone: Other DNA sequences in this sample translate to the same CDR3. The V and J genes are TRBV4-2 and TRBJ2-5; 11 positions match TRBD1. Unmatched junction bases numbered 2, after V lost 3 bases and J lost 2 bases. In germline, CDR1 is LGHNA, CDR2 YNFKEQ. This CDR3 contains 15 residues. CDR3 sequence (DNA): TGTGCCAGCAGCCACGGGACAGGGGGACAAGAGACCCAGTACTTC. This sequence encodes CASSHGTGGQETQYF.

In its sample, this clone was seen once. The chain recombines TRBV19 with TRBJ2-1, with 10 bases that match TRBD1. The CDR3 has 15 amino acids. Germline V gene lookup returns CDR1 LNHDA and CDR2 SQIVND (reference sequence). The ends lost 5 bases at V and 7 bases at J; junction bases unmatched: 8. This CDR3 reads CASSPRQGARNEQFF. The CDR3 DNA reads as TGTGCCAGTAGTCCCCGACAGGGGGCTAGAAATGAGCAGTTCTTC.

This clone was observed a handful of times. V gene TRBV19 combines with J gene TRBJ1-1; TRBD1 matches 9 bases. CDR1 is LNHDA, CDR2 SQIVND, per germline (reference sequence). The CDR3 extends over 14 amino acids. The V segment lost 6 bases and the J segment 2 bases; nucleotides outside the gene matches: 4. The CDR3 nucleotides read TGTGCCAGTAGACTGGACAGGGGTAACACTGAAGCTTTCTTT. Translated, it gives CASRLDRGNTEAFF.

The chain uses TRBV5-6 and TRBJ1-3; D is unresolved. The CDR3 contains 13 residues. Trimming stripped 5 bases from V and 2 bases from J, with 8 bases between. CDR1 and CDR2 (germline): SGHDT, YYEEEE. Here the CDR3 reads CASSPRAGNTIYF. For the CDR3, the DNA is TGTGCCAGCAGTCCGCGAGCTGGAAACACCATATATTTT. Looking up the rest from reference TRBV5-6 and TRBJ1-3 gives the full variable domain: DAGVTQSPTHLIKTRGQQVTLRCSPKSGHDTVSWYQQALGQGPQFIFQYYEEEERQRGNFPDRFSGHQFPNYSSELNVNALLLGDSALYLCASSPRAGNTIYFGEGSWLTVV.